The 18 T cell receptor beta chains listed next were all sequenced from one sample in a study of neurological immune-mediated disorders. One entry per CDR3 protein, called by TCRdb with MiXCR from the 5' RACE reads. Of 81,000 or so distinct CDR3 sequences listed, around 13% are singletons. The time point denotes: longitudinal time-point 2. The sequenced material came from PBMCs. These receptors originate from a female donor with HTLV-1-associated myelopathy (HAM/TSP).

The rearrangement links TRBV5-1 to TRBJ2-2; D is unresolved. The germline V and J ends were trimmed by 1 base and 4 bases, with 8 bases remaining between them. CDR3 size: 14 residues. Germline values: CDR1 SGHRS, CDR2 YFSETQ. This CDR3 reads CASSLFHGTGELFF. CDR3 nucleotides: TGCGCCAGCAGCTTGTTCCACGGCACCGGGGAGCTGTTTTTT.

This clonotype was observed many times. The CDR3 nucleotides are TGCAGTGCCACAGGGTATGCTCAGCCCCAGCATTTT. Translating gives CSATGYAQPQHF. This chain uses TRBV20-1 with TRBJ1-5; TRBD1 might be the D (6 bases). V was cut by 6 bases and J by 6 bases, with 12 bases left in between. CDR1 is DFQATT and CDR2 is SNEGSKA in the germline V gene (reference sequence). The CDR3 loop spans 12 amino acids.

In its sample, this clonotype was seen many times. The chain carries TRBV9 and TRBJ2-1, with 7 bases that match TRBD2. CDR1 SGDLS and CDR2 YYNGEE come from the germline V gene. The CDR3 sequence is 14 residues long. J lost 8 bases, V lost 0 bases, and 5 bases had no gene match. The CDR3 loop is CASSVGLAVDEQFF. CDR3 sequence (DNA): TGTGCCAGCAGCGTAGGTCTAGCGGTGGATGAGCAGTTCTTC.

This clonotype has more than one count but fewer than ten. This chain uses TRBV20-1 with TRBJ2-5; possible D gene TRBD1, 6 bases. Germline CDR1 DFQATT, CDR2 SNEGSKA (reference sequence). The V end lost 2 bases, the J end lost 5 bases, and 12 bases lay between the germline ends. The CDR3 totals 13 residues. The CDR3: CSARIQGSETQYF. CDR3 coding DNA: TGCAGTGCTAGAATACAGGGATCTGAGACCCAGTACTTC.

At least ten counts were recorded for this clonotype. V gene TRBV5-1 combines with J gene TRBJ2-7, with a weak D call TRBD2 (5 bases). This CDR3 contains 14 residues. The V gene's germline CDR1 is SGHRS and CDR2 YFSETQ. V was trimmed by 1 base and J by 2 bases, leaving 10 bases between them. CDR3 amino acids: CASSLMDGTYEQYF. CDR3 nucleotides: TGCGCCAGCAGCTTGATGGACGGGACCTACGAGCAGTACTTC.

There are a few counts of this clonotype. The J gene is TRBJ2-4, the V gene TRBV28; D is tentatively TRBD1 or TRBD2 (5 bases each). The V and J ends lost 3 bases and 4 bases respectively, with 13 bases between them. Germline V gives CDR1 MDHEN, CDR2 SYDVKM. CDR3 length: 15 amino acids. CDR3 sequence reads: CASSLTGAVKNIQYF. The CDR3 nucleotides read TGTGCCAGCAGTTTGACCGGGGCAGTTAAAAACATTCAGTACTTC.

With regard to this clonotype: Germline is not matched at one junction end, which may reflect a read error. V and J are TRBV5-1 and TRBJ2-6; no firm D call. This CDR3 region has 19 residues. Germline V gene data show CDR1 as SGHRS and CDR2 as YFSETQ. The CDR3 loop reads CASSLLILRIPSGSNVLTF. DNA for the CDR3: TGCGCCAGCAGCTTGTTGATTTTGCGGATTCCCTCTGGGTCCAACGTCCTGACTTTC.

This clonotype was observed at least ten times. The V gene is TRBV20-1, the J gene TRBJ2-7; 8 positions match TRBD1. The CDR3 consists of 15 residues. J lost 3 bases, V lost 0 bases, and 7 bases had no gene match. Germline CDR1 is DFQATT and CDR2 is SNEGSKA (reference sequence). The CDR3 region is CSARDPTGVGYEQYF. The CDR3 DNA reads as TGCAGTGCTAGAGACCCGACAGGGGTCGGCTACGAGCAGTACTTC.

This clonotype was seen many times. The chain carries TRBV5-1 and TRBJ2-7; the D is unclear. Trimming took 0 bases from V and 0 from J, leaving 10 bases between them. CDR1 SGHRS and CDR2 YFSETQ come from the germline V gene. This CDR3 is built from 15 residues. CDR3 sequence (DNA): TGCGCCAGCAGCTTGGAGGCGGCGTACTCCTACGAGCAGTACTTC. Translated: CASSLEAAYSYEQYF.

In this sample, this clonotype turned up many times. The chain couples TRBV19 to TRBJ2-3, with TRBD2 matching 8 bases. The CDR3 has 15 residues. Germline CDR1 is LNHDA and CDR2 is SQIVND (reference sequence). V gave up 2 bases and J gave up 1 base; unmatched junction bases: 2. The CDR3 reads CASSIRRGGTDTQYF. The CDR3 region has the DNA TGTGCCAGTAGTATACGGCGGGGGGGCACAGATACGCAGTATTTT. Supplemented by reference TRBV19 and TRBJ2-3, the full variable domain reads DGGITQSPKYLFRKEGQNVTLSCEQNLNHDAMYWYRQDPGQGLRLIYYSQIVNDFQKGDIAEGYSVSREKKESFPLTVTSAQKNPTAFYLCASSIRRGGTDTQYFGPGTRLTVL.

This clonotype was observed many times. This sequence joins TRBV4-2 and TRBJ2-2; 8 bases match TRBD1. The V segment lost 4 bases and the J segment 5 bases; nucleotides outside the gene matches: 9. This CDR3 spans 16 amino acids. Germline lookup yields CDR1 LGHNA and CDR2 YNFKEQ. For the CDR3, the DNA is TGTGCCAGCAGCCCACAGACAGGGGTATGGACCGGGGAGCTGTTTTTT. This translates into CASSPQTGVWTGELFF.

The rearrangement joins TRBV18 to TRBJ1-1; D remains unclear. Germline V gene lookup returns CDR1 KGHSH and CDR2 LQKENI. The V gene lost 6 bases and the J gene lost 5 bases, with 10 bases spanning the gap. The CDR3 sequence is 12 residues long. CDR3 DNA: TGTGCCAGCTCCCCCGGGGAAACTGAAGCTTTCTTT. Its protein is CASSPGETEAFF.

This clonotype showed up just once. The chain carries TRBV5-1 and TRBJ2-1, with 8 bases aligning to TRBD2. The junction had 17 bases not matched to a gene; V was cut back by 6 bases and J by 6 bases. The CDR3 spans 17 residues. Looked up from germline, CDR1 is SGHRS and CDR2 is YFSETQ. The CDR3, as DNA: TGCGCCAGCAACCCTGCATCCGGGACTAGGGGGGGCAATGAGCAGTTCTTC. Translating it yields CASNPASGTRGGNEQFF.

This clonotype was counted many times. The chain links TRBV5-1 to TRBJ2-7, with 9 positions matching TRBD1. V gave up 4 bases and J gave up 6 bases; unmatched junction bases: 8. The CDR3 loop spans 14 amino acids. Germline lookup yields CDR1 SGHRS and CDR2 YFSETQ. CDR3 sequence (DNA): TGCGCCAGCAGCGGTCCCGGGACAGGGAGCGAGCAGTACTTC. As protein: CASSGPGTGSEQYF.

This clonotype occurred many times. The chain recombines TRBV11-2 with TRBJ2-1, with a weak D call TRBD2 (6 bases). Germline V lookup: CDR1 SGHAT, CDR2 FQNNGV. CDR3 size: 15 residues. V was pared by 2 bases and J by 6 bases, with 14 bases between. This CDR3 is CASSLRLGEGNEQFF. The CDR3 DNA follows: TGTGCCAGCAGCTTACGACTAGGAGAAGGCAATGAGCAGTTCTTC.

This clonotype was seen at least ten times. The rearrangement joins TRBV5-1 to TRBJ2-1, with 11 bases matching TRBD2. V lost 0 bases and J lost 8; bases outside the gene matches: 4. This CDR3 has 15 amino acids. The V gene's germline CDR1 is SGHRS and CDR2 YFSETQ. CDR3 DNA: TGCGCCAGCAGCTTGGATAGCGGGGGGGCGTATGAGCAGTTCTTC. Its translation: CASSLDSGGAYEQFF.

In its sample, this clonotype was seen many times. The chain is built from TRBV5-1 and TRBJ2-3; TRBD2 aligns across 9 bases. Germline V gene data show CDR1 as SGHRS and CDR2 as YFSETQ. The CDR3 length is 16 residues. Germline trimming cut 4 bases from V and 2 bases from J; bases unmatched to any gene: 8. The DNA for the CDR3 is TGCGCCAGCAGCGCGGGACTAGCCCAGGACACAGATACGCAGTATTTT. This encodes CASSAGLAQDTDTQYF. Variable domain in full (rest from reference TRBV5-1 and TRBJ2-3): KAGVTQTPRYLIKTRGQQVTLSCSPISGHRSVSWYQQTPGQGLQFLFEYFSETQRNKGNFPGRFSGRQFSNSRSEMNVSTLELGDSALYLCASSAGLAQDTDTQYFGPGTRLTVL.

Ten or more counts support this clonotype. The chain couples TRBV29-1 to TRBJ2-4; D ambiguous. Germline assignment: CDR1 SQVTM and CDR2 ANQGSEA. The length of the CDR3 is 13 residues. Trimming removed 4 bases from V and 3 bases from J, with 10 bases in between. CDR3 residues: CSVVAQDKNIQYF. The DNA for the CDR3 is TGCAGCGTTGTGGCGCAGGACAAAAACATTCAGTACTTC.